This entry lists 7 T cell receptor beta chains sequenced from one sample in a study of graft-versus-host responses after intestinal transplantation. Graft tissue was processed to release intraepithelial and lamina propria lymphocytes. Sequencing used immunoSEQ multiplex PCR; TCRdb keeps in-frame clones, though not all of them. Of 2,500 to 3,500 clones listed, roughly 72% were seen once; the top ten hold roughly a tenth. Material: ileum tissue, obtained approximately 5 and 7 days after intestinal transplantation. Receptors originate from a human patient who received an intestinal transplant, so some T cells may come from the graft donor.

The chain carries TRBV27 and TRBJ2-5; D is tentatively TRBD1 or TRBD2 (6 bases each). The J call may be wrong; the DNA end is better matched by TRBJ2-7. Per the germline V gene, CDR1 is MNHEY and CDR2 is SMNVEV (reference sequence). This CDR3 contains 16 residues. DNA for the CDR3: TGTGCCAGCAGTTATTGGGCGAGGGGGGCGGACTACGAGCAGTACTTC. Translating gives CASSYWARGADYEQYF.

This chain links TRBV19 with TRBJ2-1; 9 nucleotides agree with TRBD2. The CDR3 has 15 amino acids. Germline-derived CDR1 and CDR2 are LNHDA and SQIVND (reference sequence). The ends lost 8 bases at V and 0 bases at J; junction bases unmatched: 5. The CDR3 reads CASGGGAFSYNEQFF. In nucleotides, the CDR3 is TGTGCCAGTGGCGGGGGGGCTTTCTCCTACAATGAGCAGTTCTTC.

The genes are TRBV5-1 and TRBJ1-2; D is perhaps TRBD1 (5 bases). The CDR3 has 14 residues. Germline V gene sequence: CDR1 SGHRS, CDR2 YFSETQ. Trimming took 2 bases from V and 2 from J, leaving 10 bases between them. CDR3 bases: TGCGCCAGCAGCTTTTCCCCAGGGAACTATGGCTACACCTTC. Amino acids: CASSFSPGNYGYTF. Full variable domain (rest looked up from reference TRBV5-1 and TRBJ1-2): KAGVTQTPRYLIKTRGQQVTLSCSPISGHRSVSWYQQTPGQGLQFLFEYFSETQRNKGNFPGRFSGRQFSNSRSEMNVSTLELGDSALYLCASSFSPGNYGYTFGSGTRLTVV.

The CDR3 DNA reads TGTGCCAGCAGCGCGACTAGCGGGAGCCTCAATGAGCAGTTCTTC. Its protein is CASSATSGSLNEQFF. The genes are TRBV9 and TRBJ2-1, with 12 bases matching TRBD2. The J segment lost 6 bases and the V segment lost 3 bases, leaving 4 bases of the junction unmatched. Looked up from germline, CDR1 is SGDLS and CDR2 is YYNGEE. This CDR3 has 15 residues.

CDR3 nucleotide sequence: TGTGCCAGCAGCTTCGACAGGGGCCGTGAAAAACTGTTTTTT. Translating gives CASSFDRGREKLFF. This chain joins TRBV7-2 and TRBJ1-4; 8 nucleotides agree with TRBD1. The V and J ends lost 3 bases and 7 bases, in that order; junction bases with no gene match: 4. The CDR3 sequence is 14 residues long. Germline lookup yields CDR1 SGHTA and CDR2 FQGNSA.

The chain carries TRBV19 and TRBJ2-6; D call uncertain. The germline gives CDR1 LNHDA, CDR2 SQIVND (reference sequence). The CDR3 extends over 16 amino acids. V lost 3 bases to trimming and J lost 1 base, with 10 bases between them. Written as DNA, the CDR3 is TGTGCCAGTAGTATCGCCGGGCAATCTGGGGCCAACGTCCTGACTTTC. It codes for CASSIAGQSGANVLTF.

DNA of the CDR3: TGTGCCAGCTCACCACAGGGGAGCAATCAGCCCCAGCATTTT. Translated: CASSPQGSNQPQHF. The chain has TRBV18 and TRBJ1-5; D may be TRBD1 (5 bases). Germline CDR1 reads KGHSH; CDR2 reads LQKENI. CDR3 length equals 14 residues. The V end lost 1 base, the J end lost 1 base, and 5 bases lay between the germline ends. The variable domain in full, with the rest retrieved from reference TRBV18 and TRBJ1-5, is NAGVMQNPRHLVRRRGQEARLRCSPMKGHSHVYWYRQLPEEGLKFMVYLQKENIIDESGMPKERFSAEFPKEGPSILRIQQVVRGDSAAYFCASSPQGSNQPQHFGDGTRLSIL.